The next 21 T cell receptor beta chains were all read from a single sample in a study of blood T cell repertoires in COVID-19. Profiled with immunoSEQ multiplex PCR; TCRdb holds only in-frame clones, not every one. The data contain roughly 43,000 clones, 70% to 85% of them singletons. The sequenced sample consisted of peripheral blood. The receptors shown here come from a human donor in a cohort sampled during active COVID-19.

V is TRBV19 and J is TRBJ2-3; 10 bases line up with TRBD2. The CDR3 is 15 amino acids. J lost 8 bases, V lost 5 bases, and 10 bases had no gene match. Looked up from germline, CDR1 is LNHDA and CDR2 is SQIVND (reference sequence). This CDR3 is CASSLSGGAGGTQYF. CDR3 in DNA: TGTGCCAGTAGTCTAAGCGGGGGGGCAGGAGGTACGCAGTATTTT.

The chain links TRBV6-1 to TRBJ2-5, with 10 positions matching TRBD1. V gave up 2 bases and J gave up 4 bases; unmatched junction bases: 4. Germline-derived CDR1 and CDR2 are MNHNS and SASEGT. The CDR3 loop spans 15 amino acids. This CDR3 reads CASSEMGTGAETQYF. CDR3 DNA: TGTGCCAGCAGTGAAATGGGGACAGGGGCAGAGACCCAGTACTTC.

The CDR3 here is CASSLGARGETQYF. For the CDR3, the DNA is TGTGCCAGCAGCTTAGGGGCCCGTGGGGAGACCCAGTACTTC. The chain employs TRBV7-6 and TRBJ2-5; D gene unclear. Trimming stripped 1 base from V and 5 bases from J, with 11 bases between. This CDR3 spans 14 amino acids. Germline assignment: CDR1 SGHVS and CDR2 FNYEAQ.

The CDR3: CATTEPGYSDTQYF. CDR3 DNA: TGTGCCACCACGGAGCCGGGGTACTCAGATACGCAGTATTTT. This rearrangement joins TRBV7-2 to TRBJ2-3, with TRBD2 as a possible D gene (5 bases). CDR3 length: 14 residues. Trimming removed 10 bases from V and 4 bases from J, with 18 bases in between. Per the germline V gene, CDR1 is SGHTA and CDR2 is FQGNSA.

The chain couples TRBV2 to TRBJ1-2; 8 nucleotides agree with TRBD1. The CDR3 spans 14 residues. V was clipped by 5 bases and J by 8 bases; unmatched bases: 10. Germline-derived CDR1 and CDR2 are SNHLY and FYNNEI. The CDR3 DNA reads TGTGCCAGCAGTTTCTCAGGGGGCGGAAGAGGCTACACCTTC. This encodes CASSFSGGGRGYTF. Supplemented by reference TRBV2 and TRBJ1-2, the full variable domain reads EPEVTQTPSHQVTQMGQEVILRCVPISNHLYFYWYRQILGQKVEFLVSFYNNEISEKSEIFDDQFSVERPDGSNFTLKIRSTKLEDSAMYFCASSFSGGGRGYTFGSGTRLTVV.

The chain uses TRBV10-1 and TRBJ1-4, with TRBD1 matching 10 bases. CDR1 is WNHNN, CDR2 SYGVQD, per germline (reference sequence). The CDR3 runs 16 residues. Unmatched junction bases numbered 13, after V lost 10 bases and J lost 5 bases. The CDR3 region is CATWTGTGERNEKLFF. The CDR3, as DNA: TGCGCCACTTGGACCGGGACAGGGGAGAGAAATGAAAAACTGTTTTTT.

V usage is TRBV2 and J usage is TRBJ2-3, with TRBD1 matching 12 bases. Germline-derived CDR1 and CDR2 are SNHLY and FYNNEI. There are 15 residues in the CDR3. The J segment lost 5 bases and the V segment lost 8 bases, leaving 8 bases of the junction unmatched. CDR3 loop: CASRWDRGRGDTQYF. The CDR3 DNA reads as TGTGCCAGCCGTTGGGACAGGGGGCGAGGAGATACGCAGTATTTT.

The chain employs TRBV29-1 and TRBJ2-7, with D possibly TRBD2 on 5 matching bases. CDR3 length equals 12 residues. From germline, CDR1 is SQVTM and CDR2 ANQGSEA. The V gene lost 6 bases and the J gene lost 7 bases, with 16 bases spanning the gap. CDR3 loop: CSVHSTQREQYF. CDR3 coding DNA: TGCAGCGTCCATAGCACACAGCGGGAGCAGTACTTC.

The chain couples TRBV7-2 to TRBJ2-7; no reliable D call. Per the germline V gene, CDR1 is SGHTA and CDR2 is FQGNSA. The V gene lost 1 base and the J gene lost 3 bases, with 7 bases spanning the gap. The CDR3 is 13 amino acids. CDR3 DNA sequence: TGTGCCAGCAGCTTAGAGTGGAGCTACGAGCAGTACTTC. Translated, it gives CASSLEWSYEQYF. Full variable domain (rest looked up from reference TRBV7-2 and TRBJ2-7): GAGVSQSPSNKVTEKGKDVELRCDPISGHTALYWYRQSLGQGLEFLIYFQGNSAPDKSGLPSDRFSAERTGGSVSTLTIQRTQQEDSAVYLCASSLEWSYEQYFGPGTRLTVT.

This chain connects TRBV7-6 to TRBJ2-2; 8 nucleotides line up with TRBD1. The CDR3 contains 16 residues. Trimming took 3 bases from V and 6 from J; bases not matched to a gene: 9. Germline lookup yields CDR1 SGHVS and CDR2 FNYEAQ. The CDR3 DNA reads as TGTGCCAGCAGCTTTAGACAGGGGCCTAGCTCCGGGGAGCTGTTTTTT. It yields the protein CASSFRQGPSSGELFF.

V usage is TRBV5-1 and J usage is TRBJ2-3, with a tentative D call TRBD1 (5 bases). Germline CDR1 is SGHRS and CDR2 is YFSETQ. This CDR3 is 15 amino acids long. The V end was cut by 0 bases, the J end by 3 bases, with 11 bases between. CDR3 sequence reads: CASSLGTRLTDTQYF. CDR3 bases: TGCGCCAGCAGCTTGGGGACAAGGCTGACAGATACGCAGTATTTT.

This chain connects TRBV7-2 to TRBJ2-5, with D perhaps matching TRBD2 (5 bases). The germline V gene encodes CDR1 SGHTA and CDR2 FQGNSA. The V end was cut by 3 bases, the J end by 6 bases, with 11 bases between. The CDR3 sequence is 13 residues long. DNA of the CDR3: TGTGCCAGCAGCTTGGTGAGCGGCCAGACCCAGTACTTC. Its translation: CASSLVSGQTQYF.

With regard to this clone: A much larger clone sits a single nucleotide away, making a read error possible. This chain connects TRBV11-2 to TRBJ2-3; D call uncertain. Germline loops: CDR1 SGHAT, CDR2 FQNNGV. V gave up 4 bases and J gave up 0 bases, with 2 bases separating them. The CDR3 contains 12 residues. The CDR3 is CASSSSTDTQYF. The CDR3 DNA reads as TGTGCCAGCAGCTCTAGCACAGATACGCAGTATTTT.

This rearrangement joins TRBV5-8 to TRBJ2-4, with D possibly matching TRBD2 (7 bases). The germline CDR1 and CDR2 sequences are SGHTS and YDEGEE. This CDR3 has 13 residues. Trimming shortened V by 1 base and J by 6 bases, and 8 bases separated the two germline ends. CDR3 sequence reads: CASSLRGGNIQYF. As DNA, the CDR3 is TGTGCCAGCAGCTTGAGGGGGGGAAACATTCAGTACTTC.

V gene TRBV7-9 combines with J gene TRBJ1-3; unclear D gene. The CDR3 has 14 amino acids. Germline assignment: CDR1 SEHNR and CDR2 FQNEAQ (reference sequence). V lost 0 bases, J lost 0 bases, and 3 bases lay in between. Here the CDR3 reads CASSLANSGNTIYF. The CDR3 DNA reads TGTGCCAGCAGCTTAGCCAACTCTGGAAACACCATATATTTT. The variable domain in full, with the rest retrieved from reference TRBV7-9 and TRBJ1-3, is DTGVSQNPRHKITKRGQNVTFRCDPISEHNRLYWYRQTLGQGPEFLTYFQNEAQLEKSRLLSDRFSAERPKGSFSTLEIQRTEQGDSAMYLCASSLANSGNTIYFGEGSWLTVV.

V gene TRBV9 combines with J gene TRBJ2-1, with D possibly being TRBD2 (7 bases). In germline, CDR1 is SGDLS, CDR2 YYNGEE. Trimming removed 7 bases from V and 6 bases from J, with 11 bases in between. The CDR3 spans 12 residues. For the CDR3, the DNA is TGTGCCAGCGGGGAGGGGGGCAATGAGCAGTTCTTC. Protein sequence: CASGEGGNEQFF.

The V gene is TRBV6-5, the J gene TRBJ2-5; 7 positions agree with TRBD2. Looked up from germline, CDR1 is MNHEY and CDR2 is SVGAGI. CDR3 size: 14 residues. V dropped 4 bases and J dropped 2; count of bases not matched to a gene: 4. CDR3 sequence (DNA): TGTGCCAGCAGTTCAAGGGACTATCAAGAGACCCAGTACTTC. Translating it yields CASSSRDYQETQYF.

This chain connects TRBV18 to TRBJ2-4, with D maybe TRBD1 (6 bases). CDR1 is KGHSH and CDR2 is LQKENI in the germline V gene. V gave up 3 bases and J gave up 5 bases, with 14 bases separating them. The CDR3 covers 15 residues. The CDR3 bases are TGTGCCAGCTCACCGAACAGTGGGGGCCAAAACATTCAGTACTTC. As protein: CASSPNSGGQNIQYF. Filled out from reference TRBV18 and TRBJ2-4, the complete variable domain reads NAGVMQNPRHLVRRRGQEARLRCSPMKGHSHVYWYRQLPEEGLKFMVYLQKENIIDESGMPKERFSAEFPKEGPSILRIQQVVRGDSAAYFCASSPNSGGQNIQYFGAGTRLSVL.

This chain connects TRBV5-1 to TRBJ2-2; D gene uncertain. The CDR3 contains 13 residues. Germline V lookup: CDR1 SGHRS, CDR2 YFSETQ. The ends were cut back, 2 bases at V and 3 bases at J, with 5 bases in the middle. This chain's CDR3 is CASSLTDTGELFF. For the CDR3, the DNA is TGCGCCAGCAGCTTAACGGACACCGGGGAGCTGTTTTTT.

The rearrangement links TRBV6-5 to TRBJ2-1; 10 bases are a match to TRBD1. The CDR3 is made up of 13 amino acids. Germline V gene sequence: CDR1 MNHEY, CDR2 SVGAGI. V trimming: 10 bases; J trimming: 8 bases; junction bases outside the gene matches: 8. The CDR3 reads CATRGQGEDEQFF. DNA of the CDR3: TGTGCCACCCGAGGACAGGGGGAGGATGAGCAGTTCTTC.

This clone was seen once. This chain connects TRBV7-3 to TRBJ2-2; maybe TRBD2 (6 bases). In germline, CDR1 is SGHTA, CDR2 FQGTGA. Trimming stripped 5 bases from V and 2 bases from J, with 9 bases between. The CDR3 covers 14 residues. The CDR3 reads CASSVSGNTGELFF. The CDR3 bases are TGTGCCAGCAGCGTTAGCGGTAACACCGGGGAGCTGTTTTTT.